A selection of T cell receptor beta chains follows, all from one sample in a study of blood T cell repertoires in COVID-19. TCRdb's table, derived via immunoSEQ multiplex PCR, lists solely in-frame clones and lacks some. The sample lists approximately 140,000 clones, roughly 81% occurring once. Sequenced input: PBMCs or T cells enriched from blood (not recorded which). The receptors here all came from a woman aged 50 to 60 with acute COVID-19. Each CDR3 is given with its conserved first and last residue. Each record gives: V gene, J gene, clone size, CDR3 protein. Clone size is shown for a subset of rows, as once, few, many or a class of expanded clone.

v_call: TRBV5-1; j_call: TRBJ2-3; clone_size: once; cdr3_aa: CASSLTSGSFPDTQYF
v_call: TRBV19; j_call: TRBJ1-5; clone_size: .; cdr3_aa: CASIGAQLDQPQHF
v_call: TRBV11-3; j_call: TRBJ2-3; clone_size: .; cdr3_aa: CASSLRGTDTQYF
v_call: TRBV4-2; j_call: TRBJ2-1; clone_size: .; cdr3_aa: CASSQEPFGLAGSLVGSYNEQFF
v_call: TRBV3-1/TRBV3-2; j_call: TRBJ2-5; clone_size: .; cdr3_aa: CASRETRGAQETQYF
v_call: TRBV6-1; j_call: TRBJ2-5; clone_size: .; cdr3_aa: CASSELREKWETQYF
v_call: TRBV2; j_call: TRBJ2-1; clone_size: .; cdr3_aa: CASNGRTSGRALDNEQFF
v_call: TRBV25-1; j_call: TRBJ1-5; clone_size: .; cdr3_aa: CASSSRDSDSNQPQHF
v_call: TRBV7-9; j_call: TRBJ2-3; clone_size: .; cdr3_aa: CASRDLALVLPSTDTQYF
v_call: TRBV19; j_call: TRBJ2-7; clone_size: .; cdr3_aa: CASSTPGQRSAQYF
v_call: TRBV27; j_call: TRBJ2-7; clone_size: .; cdr3_aa: CASSLSAGLFDEQYF
v_call: TRBV7-9; j_call: TRBJ2-7; clone_size: .; cdr3_aa: CASSLGGGAFGYEQYF
v_call: TRBV10-3; j_call: TRBJ2-2; clone_size: .; cdr3_aa: CAISDSQGWSGELFF
v_call: TRBV5-1; j_call: TRBJ2-2; clone_size: .; cdr3_aa: CASSFLQGVNTGELFF
v_call: TRBV11-2; j_call: TRBJ2-7; clone_size: .; cdr3_aa: CAAGTENYEQYF
v_call: TRBV7-2; j_call: TRBJ1-6; clone_size: .; cdr3_aa: CASSVRQGRTPLHF
v_call: TRBV25-1; j_call: TRBJ2-7; clone_size: few; cdr3_aa: CASGRRYEQYF
v_call: TRBV6-1; j_call: TRBJ2-7; clone_size: .; cdr3_aa: CASSEARTGRNEQYF
v_call: TRBV29-1; j_call: TRBJ1-2; clone_size: .; cdr3_aa: CSVGGTGIPHGYTF
v_call: TRBV6-5; j_call: TRBJ2-5; clone_size: .; cdr3_aa: CASSYSGGETQYF
v_call: TRBV7-8; j_call: TRBJ2-3; clone_size: once; cdr3_aa: CASSKGLVTDTQYF
v_call: TRBV4-2; j_call: TRBJ1-4; clone_size: .; cdr3_aa: CASSQGSTGFNEKLFF
v_call: TRBV6-2/TRBV6-3; j_call: TRBJ2-1; clone_size: .; cdr3_aa: CASSYQGSYNEQFF
v_call: TRBV2; j_call: TRBJ2-7; clone_size: .; cdr3_aa: CASSEADRVGEQYF
v_call: TRBV7-9; j_call: TRBJ2-7; clone_size: .; cdr3_aa: CASSLAQAGEQYF
v_call: TRBV5-8; j_call: TRBJ1-5; clone_size: .; cdr3_aa: CASEDRFQPQHF
v_call: TRBV21-1; j_call: TRBJ1-3; clone_size: .; cdr3_aa: CASSKGDRERNTIYF
v_call: TRBV19; j_call: TRBJ2-2; clone_size: .; cdr3_aa: CVTGLYTGELFF
v_call: TRBV28; j_call: TRBJ1-6; clone_size: .; cdr3_aa: CASSLHSGNSPLHF
v_call: TRBV7-2; j_call: TRBJ2-5; clone_size: .; cdr3_aa: CASSFLAGGPGGETQYF
v_call: TRBV19; j_call: TRBJ1-1; clone_size: .; cdr3_aa: CASAVGTRASF
v_call: TRBV14; j_call: TRBJ2-1; clone_size: .; cdr3_aa: CASKTSGRYEQFF
v_call: TRBV4-3; j_call: TRBJ2-3; clone_size: many; cdr3_aa: CASSHLLAGATPSTDTQYF
v_call: TRBV28; j_call: TRBJ2-7; clone_size: .; cdr3_aa: CASSFGESYEQYF
v_call: TRBV9; j_call: TRBJ2-1; clone_size: .; cdr3_aa: CASSVAFEGGPPEQFF
v_call: TRBV7-9; j_call: TRBJ2-2; clone_size: .; cdr3_aa: CASSISGSGTGELFF
v_call: TRBV6-2/TRBV6-3; j_call: TRBJ1-5; clone_size: few; cdr3_aa: CASNPDSGSNQPQHF
v_call: TRBV5-1; j_call: TRBJ1-3; clone_size: .; cdr3_aa: CASRSGGQALYSGNTIYF
v_call: TRBV6-2/TRBV6-3; j_call: TRBJ1-2; clone_size: .; cdr3_aa: CASSYPRLLYYGYTF
v_call: TRBV19; j_call: TRBJ2-5; clone_size: .; cdr3_aa: CASSIGPSSGETQYF